This entry is about one T cell receptor (beta chain). Random hexamers were used to reverse transcribe about 0.45 to 1 ug of RNA. Via MiXCR, TCRdb re-called the immunoSEQ multiplex PCR reads, giving one row per CDR3 protein. Among around 150,000 distinct CDR3 sequences listed, roughly 96% were seen once. The data derive from a study of CD8 T cells in Susac syndrome. The germline V gene has CDR1 SQVTM and CDR2 ANQGSEA. This CDR3 has 14 amino acids. Germline trimming cut 6 bases from V and 4 bases from J; bases unmatched to any gene: 10. This TCR derives from a human donor with multiple sclerosis. What was sequenced was CD4+ T cells from PBMCs. This rearrangement joins TRBV29-1 to TRBJ2-7; 9 positions agree with TRBD1. CDR3: CSVAPGTGTYEQYF. The CDR3 coding sequence is TGCAGCGTCGCCCCGGGGACAGGGACATACGAGCAGTACTTC.